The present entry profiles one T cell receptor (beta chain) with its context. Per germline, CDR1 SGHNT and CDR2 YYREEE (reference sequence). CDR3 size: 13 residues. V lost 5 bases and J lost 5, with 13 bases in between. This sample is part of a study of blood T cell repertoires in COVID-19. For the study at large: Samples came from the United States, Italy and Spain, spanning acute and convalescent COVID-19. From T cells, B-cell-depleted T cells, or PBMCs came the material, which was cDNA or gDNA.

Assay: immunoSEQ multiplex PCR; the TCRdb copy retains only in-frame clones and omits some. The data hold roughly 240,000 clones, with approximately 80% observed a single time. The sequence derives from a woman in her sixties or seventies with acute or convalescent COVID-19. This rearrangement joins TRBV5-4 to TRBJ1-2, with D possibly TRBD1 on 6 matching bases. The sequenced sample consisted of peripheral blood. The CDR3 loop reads CASSSWTVYGYTF. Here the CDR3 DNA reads TGTGCCAGCAGTTCGTGGACAGTTTATGGCTACACCTTC.